Detailed here is one TCR beta chain. These data originate in a study of cytomegalovirus exposure and HLA in healthy donors. Study information: According to later analysis, the same platform produced the 120 or so validation and several hundred first-cohort repertoires.

Sequencing was performed with immunoSEQ multiplex PCR; in TCRdb, only in-frame clones are kept and a portion is missing. The data hold tens of thousands of clones, with roughly 97% observed a single time. Germline V gives CDR1 MNHEY, CDR2 SMNVEV (reference sequence). Trimming left V 1 base short and J 3 bases short, with 12 bases between. This CDR3 has 15 residues. The sequenced material came from PBMCs. The source is a man between 18 and 35 years old in good health and CMV-seronegative. The V call is TRBV27, the J call TRBJ1-1; tentatively, D is TRBD1 (5 bases). CDR3 sequence (DNA): TGTGCCAGCAGTTTATTCTATACGGGGGACACTGAAGCTTTCTTT. Residues: CASSLFYTGDTEAFF.